This TCR beta chain was obtained from a study of T and B cells in COVID-19 patients. In the study overall: Peripheral blood came from COVID-19 patients with active infection or after recovery.

Germline V lookup: CDR1 SQVTM, CDR2 ANQGSEA. The CDR3 is 13 residues long. J was trimmed by 4 bases and V by 6 bases; bases with no gene match: 8. TRB rearrangements were amplified by multiplex PCR with BIOMED2 TRB-A/B primers. Via MiXCR, TCRdb re-called the multiplex PCR reads, giving one row per CDR3 protein. This sample has 7,500 to 8,500 distinct CDR3 sequences, with 40% found just once. From blood, about 250-500 ng of genomic DNA served as TRB template. The sequence was obtained from a human donor who had recovered from COVID-19. The source material was blood. The J gene is TRBJ1-2, the V gene TRBV29-1; 7 bases align to TRBD1. The CDR3 bases are TGCAGCGTGAAAGACAGGGTCCGCTATGGCTACACCTTC. It codes for CSVKDRVRYGYTF.